This T cell receptor (beta chain) was captured by sequencing in a study of shared clonotypes between healthy human individuals. Background on the study: Aged between 18 and 49, the donors were a couple of women and three men. Findings of the study overall: Sharing of clonotypes among donors was expected to vary with sequencing depth.

The CDR3 has 15 amino acids. With 5 bases removed from V and 7 bases from J, the gap between germline ends came to 17 bases. Germline assignment: CDR1 SGHVS and CDR2 FQNEAQ. Each unsorted sample relied on about 90 million PBMCs as its source of genomic DNA. About this clone itself: Its antigen is not known.

Only in-frame clones appear in the TCRdb table, and some are missing; sequencing was by immunoSEQ multiplex PCR. The profile shows approximately 500,000 clones, over 75% of them singletons. This chain links TRBV7-8 with TRBJ1-4, with a tentative D call TRBD1 (6 bases). This clonotype was sampled from a woman aged 40 to 50 in good health. Some clones in this sample may be carry-over from other donors' samples. Input material: PBMCs. Here the CDR3 reads CASSSSRGAGEKLFF. The CDR3 DNA reads as TGTGCCAGCAGCAGCAGCAGGGGCGCCGGTGAAAAACTGTTTTTT.